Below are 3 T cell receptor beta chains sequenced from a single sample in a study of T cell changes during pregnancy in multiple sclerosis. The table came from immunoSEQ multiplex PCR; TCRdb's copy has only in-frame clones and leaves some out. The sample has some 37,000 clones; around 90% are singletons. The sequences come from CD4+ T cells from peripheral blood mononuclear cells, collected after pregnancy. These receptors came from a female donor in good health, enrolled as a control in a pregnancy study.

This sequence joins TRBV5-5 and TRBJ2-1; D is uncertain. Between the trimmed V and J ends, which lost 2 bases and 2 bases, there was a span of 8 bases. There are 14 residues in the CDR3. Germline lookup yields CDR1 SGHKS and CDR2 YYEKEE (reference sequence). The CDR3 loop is CASSFTLTYNEQFF. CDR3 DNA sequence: TGTGCCAGCAGCTTTACACTAACCTACAATGAGCAGTTCTTC.

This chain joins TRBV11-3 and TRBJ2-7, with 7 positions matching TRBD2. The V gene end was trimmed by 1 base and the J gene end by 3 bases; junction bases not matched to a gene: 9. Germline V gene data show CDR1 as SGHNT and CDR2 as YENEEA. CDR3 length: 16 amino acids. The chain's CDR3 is CASSLARLAEFYEQYF. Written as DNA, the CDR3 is TGTGCCAGCAGCTTAGCGCGGCTAGCGGAGTTCTACGAGCAGTACTTC.

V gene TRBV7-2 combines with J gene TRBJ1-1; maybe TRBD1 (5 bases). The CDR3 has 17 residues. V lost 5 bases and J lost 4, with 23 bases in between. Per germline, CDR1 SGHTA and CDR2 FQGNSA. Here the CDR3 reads CASSLLTGTGMGTEAFF. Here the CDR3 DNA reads TGTGCCAGCAGCCTACTGACCGGGACTGGGATGGGCACTGAAGCTTTCTTT.